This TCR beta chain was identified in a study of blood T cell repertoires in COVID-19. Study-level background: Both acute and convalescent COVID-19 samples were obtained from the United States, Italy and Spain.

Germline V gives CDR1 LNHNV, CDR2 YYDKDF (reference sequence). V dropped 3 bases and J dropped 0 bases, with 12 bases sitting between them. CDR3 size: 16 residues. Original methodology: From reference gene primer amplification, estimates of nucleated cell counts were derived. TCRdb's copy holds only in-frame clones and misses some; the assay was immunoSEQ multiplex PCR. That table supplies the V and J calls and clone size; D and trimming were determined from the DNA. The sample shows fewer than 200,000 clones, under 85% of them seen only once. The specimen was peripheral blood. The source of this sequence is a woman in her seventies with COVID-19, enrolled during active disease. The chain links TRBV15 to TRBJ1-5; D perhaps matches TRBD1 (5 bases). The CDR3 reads CATSSRQSYSNQPQHF. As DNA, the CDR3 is TGTGCCACCAGCAGTCGACAGAGCTATAGCAATCAGCCCCAGCATTTT.